This T cell receptor (beta chain) was recorded in a study of CD8 T cells in ankylosing spondylitis. Study results and limitations: Several highly homologous variants formed a TCR beta motif that appeared characteristic of ankylosing spondylitis blood.

About this clonotype itself: Its specificity is unknown. Given a much more abundant clone one base away, this may be a read error.

Germline V gene data show CDR1 as MNHEY and CDR2 as SVGAGI. The CDR3 consists of 17 residues. Molecular-barcoded quantitative 5'-RACE produced these TCR beta libraries. TCRdb itself ran the 5' RACE reads through MiXCR, one entry per CDR3 protein. There are 350,000 or so distinct CDR3 sequences in the sample; 11% occur only once, and around 10% lies in the top ten. The sequencing input was blood, either unsorted or a sorted T cell fraction (not recorded which). V gene TRBV6-5 combines with J gene TRBJ1-2, with D tentatively TRBD1 (5 bases). The origin of this receptor is a female donor with ankylosing spondylitis or in good health (not recorded which). This chain's CDR3 is CANSYSIGQRQNYGYTF. CDR3 nucleotide sequence: TGTGCCAACAGTTACTCGATAGGGCAGCGACAGAACTATGGCTACACCTTC.